Here is one T cell receptor beta chain with its context. Its specificity is unknown. Germline V gives CDR1 SEHNR, CDR2 FQNEAQ (reference sequence). V lost 2 bases and J 1 base, leaving 5 bases between the germline ends. The CDR3 is 13 residues long. These data originate in a study of cytomegalovirus exposure and HLA in healthy donors. Study-level points and caveats: Across donors, presence/absence analyses took sequencing depth to be roughly uniform. In a later analysis, at a false discovery rate of 0.05, approximately 16,000 TCR beta sequences were associated with HLA alleles. About 87% or about 30% of the time was how often most TCR beta V segments were productive, according to an earlier analysis.

PCR primers comprised 60 Vbeta and 13 Jbeta primers. The protocol was immunoSEQ multiplex PCR, while the TCRdb copy is restricted to in-frame clones and leaves out a portion. In the table there are about 190,000 clones, roughly 80% of which are singletons. The chain joins TRBV7-9 to TRBJ1-2; D gene uncertain. The receptor was derived from a woman between 18 and 29 years old in good health and CMV-seronegative. Sequenced material: PBMCs. The CDR3 nucleotides are TGTGCCAGCAGCTTAAACAGTAACTATGGCTACACCTTC. This encodes CASSLNSNYGYTF.